A selection of T cell receptor beta chains follows, all from one sample in a study of T cells in Graves' hyperthyroidism and ophthalmopathy. MiXCR, run by TCRdb on the multiplex PCR reads, gives a single entry per CDR3 protein. The sample records around 690,000 distinct CDR3 sequences, less than 25% being singletons. Sequenced sample: blood. These receptors were collected from a man in his thirties or forties with Graves' ophthalmopathy. The CDR3 runs from the conserved cysteine through the conserved F or W. A D gene is named only where the DNA matches it firmly. Only part of the rows carry a size: once, few, many, or a class if the clone is expanded.

clone size,J gene,V gene,D gene,CDR3 protein,CDR3 DNA
few,TRBJ2-3,TRBV28,TRBD2,CASSLGLDGGTQYF,TGTGCCAGCAGTTTAGGACTAGACGGGGGTACGCAGTATTTT
many,TRBJ2-1,TRBV2,NA,CASYSGAANEQFF,TGTGCCAGCTATAGCGGAGCCGCCAATGAGCAGTTCTTC
many,TRBJ2-7,TRBV11-2,TRBD1,CASSLDPTGGAYEQYF,TGTGCCAGCAGCTTAGATCCCACAGGGGGCGCCTACGAGCAGTACTTC
few,TRBJ2-5,TRBV7-6,NA,CASSLNRVQETQYF,TGTGCCAGCAGCCTCAACAGGGTTCAAGAGACCCAGTACTTC
many,TRBJ2-3,TRBV11-2,NA,CASSFQRSTDTQYF,TGTGCCAGCAGCTTCCAGCGGAGCACAGATACGCAGTATTTT
many,TRBJ1-2,TRBV30,NA,CAWGPGRYYGYTF,TGTGCCTGGGGTCCAGGGAGGTACTATGGCTACACCTTC
NA,TRBJ2-3,TRBV9,NA,CASSVGDFRTDTQYF,TGTGCCAGCAGCGTAGGGGACTTTCGCACAGATACGCAGTATTTT
many,TRBJ2-5,TRBV18,NA,CASSPHPEETQYF,TGTGCCAGCTCACCACACCCGGAAGAGACCCAGTACTTC
few,TRBJ2-2,TRBV27,NA,CASSRGVDTGELFF,TGTGCCAGCAGCCGTGGTGTCGACACCGGGGAGCTGTTTTTT
NA,TRBJ1-1,TRBV4-1,NA,CASSRPRDRNNMNTEAFF,TGCGCCAGCAGCCGACCTAGAGACAGGAACAACATGAACACTGAAGCTTTCTTT
NA,TRBJ2-3,TRBV9,TRBD1,CASSVNRGMSTDTQYF,TGTGCCAGCAGCGTAAACAGGGGGATGAGCACAGATACGCAGTATTTT
NA,TRBJ1-1,TRBV29-1,NA,CSVRGVVTEAFF,TGCAGCGTGAGAGGTGTTGTCACTGAAGCTTTCTTT
once,TRBJ2-2,TRBV28,NA,CASSFRQTGTGELLF,TGTGCCAGCAGTTTTCGGCAGACGGGCACCGGGGAGCTGCTTTTT
NA,TRBJ2-1,TRBV6-1,TRBD2,CASKGAGEASYNEQFF,TGTGCCAGCAAGGGTGCGGGAGAAGCGTCCTACAATGAGCAGTTCTTC
few,TRBJ2-7,TRBV3-1,NA,CASSQDRFYEQYF,TGTGCCAGCAGCCAAGATCGGTTCTACGAGCAGTACTTC
few,TRBJ2-7,TRBV20-1,TRBD2,CSARRGSPEQYF,TGCAGTGCTAGGCGGGGGTCCCCCGAGCAGTACTTC
NA,TRBJ2-3,TRBV12-3/TRBV12-4,NA,CASSQSSGYSTDTQYF,TGTGCCAGCAGCCAATCATCAGGCTATAGCACAGATACGCAGTATTTT
NA,TRBJ1-2,TRBV5-5,TRBD1,CASIAGGAGYTF,TGTGCCAGCATTGCAGGGGGGGCTGGCTACACCTTC
NA,TRBJ2-2,TRBV27,NA,CASGPQIRGDNTGELFF,TGTGCCAGTGGGCCCCAGATACGGGGCGACAACACCGGGGAGCTGTTTTTT
NA,TRBJ2-6,TRBV2,NA,CASSKRSSGANVLTF,TGTGCCAGCAGTAAGCGGAGCTCTGGGGCCAACGTCCTGACTTTC
NA,TRBJ2-5,TRBV18,NA,CASPLRREETQYF,TGTGCCAGCCCCTTGCGCAGGGAAGAGACCCAGTACTTC
many,TRBJ1-5,TRBV20-1,NA,CSARGGHGNNQPQHF,TGCAGTGCTAGAGGGGGGCATGGAAACAATCAGCCCCAGCATTTT
many,TRBJ2-3,TRBV24-1,NA,CATSDAGRRVDTQYF,TGTGCCACCAGTGACGCAGGGCGGCGGGTGGATACGCAGTATTTT
many,TRBJ2-3,TRBV7-2,TRBD2,CASTLGGRAPDTQYF,TGTGCCAGCACTCTAGGCGGGAGGGCCCCAGATACGCAGTATTTT
few,TRBJ1-4,TRBV28,TRBD1,CASGTATNEKLFF,TGTGCCAGCGGGACAGCAACTAATGAAAAACTGTTTTTT
NA,TRBJ2-1,TRBV20-1,TRBD2,CSADGGRSPNEQFF,TGCAGTGCTGATGGCGGGAGATCTCCCAATGAGCAGTTCTTC
NA,TRBJ2-2,TRBV27,NA,CASKPRVTGELFF,TGTGCCAGCAAGCCTCGAGTCACCGGGGAGCTGTTTTTT
many,TRBJ2-4,TRBV7-2,NA,CASSLVGGGGAKNIQYF,TGTGCCAGCAGCTTAGTTGGCGGCGGCGGGGCCAAAAACATTCAGTACTTC
NA,TRBJ2-1,TRBV29-1,TRBD2,CSVEALAGGSSYNEQFF,TGCAGCGTTGAAGCACTAGCGGGAGGGAGCTCCTACAATGAGCAGTTCTTC
NA,TRBJ2-7,TRBV20-1,TRBD2,CSADPGGIYEQYF,TGCAGTGCCGATCCGGGGGGTATCTACGAGCAGTACTTC
few,TRBJ2-7,TRBV30,NA,CAWSVGEMWQYF,TGTGCCTGGAGTGTCGGGGAAATGTGGCAGTACTTC
NA,TRBJ2-3,TRBV30,NA,CAGRLVDTQYF,TGTGCCGGACGACTTGTAGATACGCAGTATTTT
NA,TRBJ2-1,TRBV4-3,TRBD2,CASSQGAGGAQFF,TGCGCCAGCAGCCAAGGAGCGGGAGGGGCTCAGTTCTTC
few,TRBJ1-5,TRBV6-1,NA,CASSGPFLGSNQPQHF,TGTGCCAGCAGTGGCCCCTTTTTAGGGAGCAATCAGCCCCAGCATTTT
few,TRBJ2-3,TRBV12-3/TRBV12-4,NA,CASRLRPGSVDTQYF,TGTGCCAGCAGGTTAAGGCCCGGTTCGGTAGATACGCAGTATTTT
NA,TRBJ2-1,TRBV6-1,TRBD2,CASSEPGLGPYNEQFF,TGTGCCAGCAGTGAGCCGGGACTAGGACCTTACAATGAGCAGTTCTTC
NA,TRBJ2-2,TRBV27,TRBD2,CASSLREHTGELFF,TGTGCCAGCAGTTTGCGGGAGCACACCGGGGAGCTGTTTTTT
NA,TRBJ2-3,TRBV9,NA,CASSTTLGDTQYF,TGTGCCAGCAGCACGACCCTAGGGGATACGCAGTATTTT
once,TRBJ2-7,TRBV27,NA,CASSPQWRASYEQYF,TGTGCCAGCAGTCCACAATGGCGGGCTTCCTACGAGCAGTACTTC
NA,TRBJ2-7,TRBV11-2,TRBD2,CASSSGTSGFYEQYF,TGTGCCAGCAGCTCCGGGACTAGCGGCTTCTACGAGCAGTACTTC
few,TRBJ2-5,TRBV5-1,TRBD2,CASSLQASGSGETQYF,TGCGCCAGCAGCCTCCAGGCTAGCGGGAGTGGCGAGACCCAGTACTTC
NA,TRBJ2-3,TRBV19,NA,CASSGGVAADTQYF,TGTGCCAGTAGTGGAGGGGTTGCCGCAGATACGCAGTATTTT
few,TRBJ2-1,TRBV11-2,NA,CASGPGLPGEQFF,TGTGCCAGCGGACCGGGACTGCCGGGGGAGCAGTTCTTC
NA,TRBJ2-1,TRBV20-1,NA,CSARENDEQFF,TGCAGTGCTAGAGAGAACGATGAGCAGTTCTTC
many,TRBJ2-3,TRBV5-1,NA,CASSPGGVADTQYF,TGTGCCAGCAGTCCCGGGGGCGTGGCAGATACGCAGTATTTT
few,TRBJ1-2,TRBV28,NA,CASSFRANYGYTF,TGTGCCAGCAGTTTCAGGGCGAACTATGGCTACACCTTC
few,TRBJ2-2,TRBV6-1,NA,CASSEPPWAGELFF,TGTGCCAGCAGCGAACCCCCCTGGGCCGGGGAGCTGTTTTTT
many,TRBJ1-1,TRBV18,NA,CASSPGQTEAFF,TGTGCCAGCTCACCGGGGCAGACTGAAGCTTTCTTT
many,TRBJ1-1,TRBV30,NA,CAWSVRRPGENTEAFF,TGTGCCTGGAGTGTACGGAGGCCAGGGGAGAACACTGAAGCTTTCTTT
many,TRBJ2-3,TRBV20-1,NA,CSARDHQRRSTDTQYF,TGCAGTGCTAGAGATCACCAGCGTAGGTCTACAGATACGCAGTATTTT
many,TRBJ2-7,TRBV5-6,NA,CASSLSLAGAYEQYF,TGTGCCAGCAGCTTGTCGCTAGCAGGAGCCTACGAGCAGTACTTC
NA,TRBJ2-6,TRBV27,TRBD1,CASSWGQASSGANVLTF,TGTGCCAGCAGTTGGGGACAGGCCAGCTCTGGGGCCAACGTCCTGACTTTC
many,TRBJ1-5,TRBV28,NA,CASSLSQSYNQPQHF,TGTGCCAGCAGTTTAAGTCAGAGCTATAATCAGCCCCAGCATTTT
many,TRBJ2-1,TRBV12-3/TRBV12-4,TRBD2,CASSSGTVYNEQFF,TGTGCCAGCAGTAGCGGGACGGTGTACAATGAGCAGTTCTTC
NA,TRBJ1-3,TRBV28,NA,CASAPPSKGNTIYF,TGTGCCAGCGCCCCCCCCAGTAAGGGAAACACCATATATTTT
NA,TRBJ2-3,TRBV5-1,TRBD2,CASGLLAGGSTDTQYF,TGCGCCAGCGGGCTACTAGCGGGAGGTAGCACAGATACGCAGTATTTT